The 14 T cell receptor beta chains below were found in one sample sequenced in a study of blood T cell repertoires in COVID-19 (dated by TCRdb to about 2020). Library creation used the immunoSEQ multiplex PCR assay. TCRdb took over this immuneACCESS table, retaining in-frame rearrangements with V and J assigned. Such tables are incomplete; in checked studies, under half of the missing clones stem from an unresolved V gene, and the remainder is unexplained. For this sample the table gives approximately 81,000 clones, of which 91% were detected only once. Roughly 2% of the sample is in the top ten clones. Sequences were obtained from peripheral blood. These TCRs come from a woman aged 45-59 years in a cohort sampled during active COVID-19.

This clone was recorded once. The gene calls are TRBV7-2 and TRBJ1-1; possible D gene TRBD1, 6 bases. The V end was cut by 3 bases, the J end by 0 bases, with 17 bases between. The CDR3 totals 17 residues. Germline CDR1 is SGHTA and CDR2 is FQGNSA. CDR3 in DNA: TGTGCCAGCAGCTTTGACAGGTGGCAAGACGTGAACACTGAAGCTTTCTTT. This encodes CASSFDRWQDVNTEAFF.

This rearrangement joins TRBV7-2 to TRBJ2-7; possible D gene TRBD2, 5 bases. Germline lookup yields CDR1 SGHTA and CDR2 FQGNSA. The CDR3 has 14 residues. V lost 1 base and J lost 5, with 12 bases in between. CDR3: CASSLGGSWDEQYF. The CDR3 coding sequence is TGTGCCAGCAGCTTAGGAGGGAGTTGGGACGAGCAGTACTTC.

A single count supports this clone. At the DNA level, this CDR3 is encoded by other sequences in the same sample as well. The chain employs TRBV5-4 and TRBJ1-1; D perhaps matches TRBD1 (6 bases). Trimming took off 3 bases at V and 1 base at J, with 10 bases between the two ends. Germline CDR1 SGHNT, CDR2 YYREEE (reference sequence). CDR3 length: 14 residues. CDR3 in amino acids: CASSSRGPNTEAFF. The CDR3 DNA follows: TGTGCCAGCAGCTCCAGGGGACCGAACACTGAAGCTTTCTTT.

The gene calls are TRBV5-1 and TRBJ1-3; 8 bases line up with TRBD1. Trimming at V came to 4 bases and at J to 7 bases, leaving 7 bases not matched to a gene. The CDR3 is 14 residues long. Per germline, CDR1 SGHRS and CDR2 YFSETQ. The CDR3 here is CASSNGTGLNTIYF. The DNA for the CDR3 is TGCGCCAGCAGCAACGGGACAGGCTTGAACACCATATATTTT.

A word on this clone: Different DNA sequences within this sample yield the same CDR3. V usage is TRBV28 and J usage is TRBJ2-1; 11 nucleotides line up with TRBD2. The V gene end was trimmed by 5 bases and the J gene end by 7 bases; junction bases not matched to a gene: 1. The CDR3 length is 13 residues. Germline values: CDR1 MDHEN, CDR2 SYDVKM. The CDR3 sequence is CASSLAGGNEQFF. Written as DNA, the CDR3 is TGTGCCAGCAGTCTAGCGGGAGGTAATGAGCAGTTCTTC.

The rearrangement uses TRBV27 and TRBJ1-5; D unclear. CDR3 length equals 15 residues. The germline V gene has CDR1 MNHEY and CDR2 SMNVEV (reference sequence). V lost 2 bases and J 2 bases, leaving 10 bases between the germline ends. The CDR3 loop reads CASSLLGLGNQPQHF. In nucleotides, the CDR3 is TGTGCCAGCAGTTTACTCGGGTTGGGCAATCAGCCCCAGCATTTT.

The chain links TRBV3-1 (or the pseudogene TRBV3-2) to TRBJ2-3; D might be TRBD2 (6 bases). Between the trimmed V and J ends, which lost 4 bases and 5 bases, there was a span of 16 bases. The CDR3 consists of 15 residues. Looked up from germline, CDR1 is LGHDT and CDR2 is YNNKEL (reference sequence). Written as DNA, the CDR3 is TGTGCCAGCAGCCTAATAGCGGTAGGCCGAGATACGCAGTATTTT. Amino acid sequence: CASSLIAVGRDTQYF.

V and J are TRBV4-1 and TRBJ2-3; 7 bases line up with TRBD1. The CDR3 loop spans 16 amino acids. Germline loops: CDR1 MGHRA, CDR2 YSYEKL. V lost 3 bases, J lost 2 bases, and 8 bases stayed unmatched. CDR3 loop: CASSQDPGQLTDTQYF. The CDR3 DNA sequence: TGCGCCAGCAGCCAGGACCCGGGACAGCTCACAGATACGCAGTATTTT.

The chain uses TRBV5-1 and TRBJ2-6; TRBD1 matches 7 bases. V lost 3 bases to trimming and J lost 2 bases; unmatched junction nucleotides: 8. The CDR3 contains 17 residues. Germline V gives CDR1 SGHRS, CDR2 YFSETQ. DNA of the CDR3: TGCGCCAGCAGCTCCTGGACAGGCCACACTGGGGCCAACGTCCTGACTTTC. Protein: CASSSWTGHTGANVLTF.

The V gene is TRBV11-3, the J gene TRBJ2-2; no clear D gene. From germline, CDR1 is SGHNT and CDR2 YENEEA. The CDR3 has 17 residues. The V gene lost 4 bases and the J gene lost 0 bases, with 15 bases spanning the gap. CDR3 region: CASSSPFALSNTGELFF. CDR3 sequence (DNA): TGTGCCAGCAGCTCGCCTTTTGCGCTCTCGAACACCGGGGAGCTGTTTTTT.

The J gene is TRBJ1-4, the V gene TRBV18; D is unclear. The V end lost 1 base, the J end lost 5 bases, and 11 bases lay between the germline ends. CDR1 is KGHSH, CDR2 LQKENI, per germline. This CDR3 spans 15 amino acids. The CDR3 loop is CASSPRGVWNEKLFF. Here the CDR3 DNA reads TGTGCCAGCTCACCACGAGGTGTGTGGAATGAAAAACTGTTTTTT.

This clone has only one observation. The J gene is TRBJ1-4, the V gene TRBV12-5; TRBD1 aligns across 7 bases. The V gene end was trimmed by 5 bases and the J gene end by 7 bases; junction bases not matched to a gene: 7. The germline V gene has CDR1 LGHNT and CDR2 FRNRAP. The CDR3 is 14 residues long. CDR3 loop: CASGTDRDGEKLFF. The DNA of the CDR3 is TGTGCTAGTGGTACTGACAGGGATGGTGAAAAACTGTTTTTT.

The rearrangement links TRBV19 to TRBJ2-4; 9 bases agree with TRBD1. Trimming cost V 4 bases and J 5 bases; bases outside gene matches: 3. The CDR3 totals 14 residues. Germline-derived CDR1 and CDR2 are LNHDA and SQIVND (reference sequence). The CDR3 loop reads CASSKGQGENIQYF. CDR3 bases: TGTGCCAGTAGTAAGGGACAGGGAGAAAACATTCAGTACTTC.

The chain employs TRBV6-5 and TRBJ1-2, with 10 bases lining up with TRBD1. Germline loops: CDR1 MNHEY, CDR2 SVGAGI. The CDR3 is made up of 15 amino acids. With V trimmed by 4 bases and J by 4 bases, 6 bases remained unmatched. CDR3 DNA: TGTGCCAGCAGTTCACAGACAGGGGGCTTCTATGGCTACACCTTC. It yields the protein CASSSQTGGFYGYTF.